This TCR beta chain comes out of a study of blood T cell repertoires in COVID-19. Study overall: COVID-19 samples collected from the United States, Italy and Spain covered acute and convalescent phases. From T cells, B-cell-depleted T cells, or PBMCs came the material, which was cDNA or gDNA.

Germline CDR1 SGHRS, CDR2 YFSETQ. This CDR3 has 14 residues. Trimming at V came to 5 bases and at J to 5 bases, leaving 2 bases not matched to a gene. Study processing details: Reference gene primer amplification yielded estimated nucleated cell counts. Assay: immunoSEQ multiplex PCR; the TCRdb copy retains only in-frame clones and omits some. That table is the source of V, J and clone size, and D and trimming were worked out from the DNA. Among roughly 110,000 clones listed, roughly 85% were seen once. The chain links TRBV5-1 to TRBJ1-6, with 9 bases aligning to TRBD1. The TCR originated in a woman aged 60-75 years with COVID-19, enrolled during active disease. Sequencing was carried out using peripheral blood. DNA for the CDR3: TGCGCCAGCAGGACAGGGGGAAATAATTCACCCCTCCACTTT. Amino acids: CASRTGGNNSPLHF. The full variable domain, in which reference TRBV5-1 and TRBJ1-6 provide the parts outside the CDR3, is KAGVTQTPRYLIKTRGQQVTLSCSPISGHRSVSWYQQTPGQGLQFLFEYFSETQRNKGNFPGRFSGRQFSNSRSEMNVSTLELGDSALYLCASRTGGNNSPLHFGNGTRLTVT.